The rows below give T cell receptor beta chains drawn from one sample of a study of identical twins. TCRdb re-called the 5' RACE reads with MiXCR, one entry per CDR3 protein. The profile shows 350,000 to 500,000 distinct CDR3 sequences, about a fifth of them singletons. The sequencing input was naive T cells sorted from blood. These receptors originate from a man aged 50-59 years in good health. The CDR3 runs from the conserved cysteine through the conserved F or W. D genes are given only for firm matches. Clone size appears in some rows only: once, few, many, or a class for an expanded clone.

TRBJ1-4 TRBD1 . TRBV12-3/TRBV12-4 CASSLGTGGEKLFF TGTGCCAGCAGTTTAGGGACAGGGGGTGAAAAACTGTTTTTT
TRBJ2-1 . few TRBV9 CASSVEGFSNEQFF TGTGCCAGCAGCGTAGAGGGGTTTAGCAATGAGCAGTTCTTC
TRBJ1-5 TRBD1 many TRBV20-1 CSARQGVNQPQHF TGCAGTGCTAGACAGGGGGTAAATCAGCCCCAGCATTTT
TRBJ2-1 . few TRBV20-1 CSANSGSGDEQFF TGCAGTGCCAACAGCGGGTCCGGGGATGAGCAGTTCTTC
TRBJ2-7 . once TRBV24-1 CATSGGHLREQYF TGTGCCACCAGTGGGGGACATTTGAGGGAGCAGTACTTC
TRBJ2-2 TRBD2 . TRBV27 CASSPLTSGTTGELFF TGTGCCAGCAGTCCGTTGACTAGCGGGACCACCGGGGAGCTGTTTTTT
TRBJ2-7 . many TRBV12-3/TRBV12-4 CASSFLGFARNEQYF TGTGCCAGCAGTTTTCTTGGGTTTGCAAGGAACGAGCAGTACTTC
TRBJ2-7 . many TRBV5-1 CASSLAGSYEQYF TGCGCCAGCAGCTTGGCTGGCAGCTACGAGCAGTACTTC
TRBJ2-7 TRBD2 . TRBV15 CATSSSGSLYYEQYF TGTGCCACCAGCAGCAGCGGGAGCCTCTACTACGAGCAGTACTTC
TRBJ2-1 . . TRBV11-2 CASSSPAFSSPPWDEQFF TGTGCCAGCAGCTCCCCGGCCTTTAGTTCCCCTCCTTGGGATGAGCAGTTCTTC
TRBJ1-5 . few TRBV4-2 CASSQTTPNQPQHF TGTGCCAGCAGCCAAACAACTCCTAATCAGCCCCAGCATTTT
TRBJ2-5 TRBD1 many TRBV4-3 CASSERNRGRETQYF TGCGCCAGCAGCGAAAGGAACAGGGGGCGAGAGACCCAGTACTTC
TRBJ2-3 . many TRBV7-2 CASSSGYTDTQYF TGTGCCAGCAGCTCCGGGTACACAGATACGCAGTATTTT
TRBJ1-1 . many TRBV9 CASSASSGAMNTEAFF TGTGCCAGCAGCGCCTCTTCAGGGGCCATGAACACTGAAGCTTTCTTT
TRBJ2-1 . many TRBV18 CASSPQGLLHNEQFF TGTGCCAGCTCACCGCAGGGACTCCTCCACAATGAGCAGTTCTTC
TRBJ1-1 . . TRBV5-1 CASSRDGDGTEAFF TGCGCCAGCAGCCGGGATGGCGATGGCACTGAAGCTTTCTTT
TRBJ2-7 TRBD2 . TRBV9 CASSVDPAGGIYEQYF TGTGCCAGCAGCGTAGACCCAGCGGGGGGGATCTACGAGCAGTACTTC
TRBJ2-2 . few TRBV12-3/TRBV12-4 CASSFGGNPGELFF TGTGCCAGCAGTTTCGGAGGGAACCCCGGGGAGCTGTTTTTT
TRBJ2-7 . few TRBV28 CASSRQDPLSYEQYF TGTGCCAGCAGTCGTCAGGATCCTCTCTCCTACGAGCAGTACTTC
TRBJ2-1 . . TRBV25-1 CAPGVRGRGEQFF TGTGCCCCGGGCGTCCGAGGGCGAGGTGAGCAGTTCTTC
TRBJ2-7 TRBD2 many TRBV15 CATSSSGFEQYF TGTGCCACCAGTTCTAGCGGGTTCGAGCAGTACTTC
TRBJ2-5 . few TRBV27 CASGRAGETQYF TGTGCCAGCGGGCGGGCGGGAGAGACCCAGTACTTC
TRBJ2-5 . few TRBV20-1 CSASPTSWGETQYF TGCAGTGCTAGTCCCACTAGTTGGGGGGAGACCCAGTACTTC
TRBJ2-7 TRBD2 many TRBV20-1 CSASWGRAIEPYEQYF TGCAGTGCCTCATGGGGGAGGGCCATCGAACCCTACGAGCAGTACTTC
TRBJ2-3 . . TRBV7-8 CASSLTETSTDTQYF TGTGCCAGCAGCCTAACAGAGACTAGCACAGATACGCAGTATTTT
TRBJ2-1 TRBD2 few TRBV20-1 CSGNSGGAGFNEQFF TGCAGTGGAAATAGCGGGGGGGCCGGATTCAATGAGCAGTTCTTC
TRBJ2-5 . few TRBV6-2/TRBV6-3 CASSSWRETQYF TGTGCCAGCAGTTCATGGAGAGAGACCCAGTACTTC
TRBJ2-1 . . TRBV12-3/TRBV12-4 CASSLFTSSYNEQFF TGTGCCAGCAGTTTATTTACGAGCTCCTACAATGAGCAGTTCTTC
TRBJ1-5 . many TRBV6-5 CASSNLGGNQPQHF TGTGCCAGCAGTAACCTAGGGGGCAATCAGCCCCAGCATTTT
TRBJ2-4 . . TRBV7-9 CASSLDGEGNIQYF TGTGCCAGCAGCTTAGATGGAGAAGGAAACATTCAGTACTTC